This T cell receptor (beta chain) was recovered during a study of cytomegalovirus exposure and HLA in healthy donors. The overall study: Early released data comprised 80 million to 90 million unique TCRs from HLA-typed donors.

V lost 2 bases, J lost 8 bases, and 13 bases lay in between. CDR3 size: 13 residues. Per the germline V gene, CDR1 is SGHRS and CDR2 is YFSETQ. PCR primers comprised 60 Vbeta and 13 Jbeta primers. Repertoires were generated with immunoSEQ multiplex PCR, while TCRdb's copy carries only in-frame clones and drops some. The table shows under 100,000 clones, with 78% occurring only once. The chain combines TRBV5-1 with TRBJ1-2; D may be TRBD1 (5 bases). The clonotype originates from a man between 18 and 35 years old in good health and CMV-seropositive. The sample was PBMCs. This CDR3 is CASSFSSGPGYTF. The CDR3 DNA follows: TGCGCCAGCAGCTTTTCTTCAGGGCCGGGCTACACCTTC. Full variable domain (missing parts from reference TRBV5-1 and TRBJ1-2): KAGVTQTPRYLIKTRGQQVTLSCSPISGHRSVSWYQQTPGQGLQFLFEYFSETQRNKGNFPGRFSGRQFSNSRSEMNVSTLELGDSALYLCASSFSSGPGYTFGSGTRLTVV.